Here is one T cell receptor (beta chain) with its context. Its cognate antigen is unknown. It was unsorted whole blood that yielded blood RNA, and germline DNA was also extracted. The sample originates from a study of tumor-infiltrating lymphocytes in primary liver carcinoma. About the study: The patients, men and women alike, were aged 30 to 69 years.

Whole-study findings and limits: A significantly higher top-250-clone fraction was found in tumors than in blood (p = 0.039).

From approximately 550 ng of total RNA, TCR beta-specific cDNA was reverse-transcribed using a constant-region primer. Each TCR beta library was derived from three nested multiplex PCR rounds that employed slightly modified ARM-PCR. TCRdb analysed the multiplex PCR reads with MiXCR anew, one entry per CDR3 protein. The top ten hold 5.5% to 9% of the sample, which has fewer than 250,000 distinct CDR3 sequences, 65% seen once. This receptor was identified in a woman aged 60 to 75 with primary liver carcinoma and hepatitis B virus infection. What was sequenced was peripheral blood.

CDR3 in DNA: TGTGCCAGCTCAACCACGAACCCACACATCCCCGACCCCAATGAGCAGTTCTTC. Translation gives CASSTTNPHIPDPNEQFF. This chain uses TRBV18 with TRBJ2-1; D is unclear. CDR3 size: 18 residues. The germline CDR1 and CDR2 sequences are KGHSH and LQKENI. V was trimmed by 5 bases and J by 6 bases, leaving 26 bases between them.